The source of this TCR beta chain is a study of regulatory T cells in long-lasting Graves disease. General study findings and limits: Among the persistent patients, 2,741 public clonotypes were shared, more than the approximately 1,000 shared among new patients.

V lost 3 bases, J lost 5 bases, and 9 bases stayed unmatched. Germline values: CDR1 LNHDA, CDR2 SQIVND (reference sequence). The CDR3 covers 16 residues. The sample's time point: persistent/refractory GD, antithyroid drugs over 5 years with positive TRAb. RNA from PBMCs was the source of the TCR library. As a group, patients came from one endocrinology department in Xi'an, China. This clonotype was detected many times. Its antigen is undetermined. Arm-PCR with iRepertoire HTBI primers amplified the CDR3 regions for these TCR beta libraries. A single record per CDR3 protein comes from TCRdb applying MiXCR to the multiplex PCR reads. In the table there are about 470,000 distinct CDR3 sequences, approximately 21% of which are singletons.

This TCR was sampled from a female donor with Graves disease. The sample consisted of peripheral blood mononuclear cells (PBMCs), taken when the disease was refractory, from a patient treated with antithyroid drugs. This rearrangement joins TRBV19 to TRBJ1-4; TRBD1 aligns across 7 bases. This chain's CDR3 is CASSMPTGAENEKLFF. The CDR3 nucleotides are TGTGCCAGTAGTATGCCTACAGGGGCGGAAAATGAAAAACTGTTTTTT.